A single sample gave rise to the 18 T cell receptor beta chains below, sequenced in a study of T cell changes during pregnancy in multiple sclerosis. Assay: immunoSEQ multiplex PCR; the TCRdb copy retains only in-frame clones and omits some. The data contain some 20,000 clones, approximately 88% of them seen just once; the ten biggest clones take up 4.5% to 6.5%. This sample comprised CD8+ T cells from peripheral blood mononuclear cells, obtained after pregnancy. These receptors were taken from a female donor in good health, enrolled as a control in a pregnancy study.

This chain joins TRBV13 and TRBJ1-1; 9 bases align to TRBD1. The V gene end was trimmed by 6 bases and the J gene end by 7 bases; junction bases not matched to a gene: 21. CDR3 size: 18 residues. The germline V gene encodes CDR1 PRHDT and CDR2 FYEKMQ (reference sequence). CDR3 bases: TGTGCCAGCAGTTCTCCGGGACAGGGTGTCCCCCAGCAGGGTGAAGCTTTCTTT. Translation gives CASSSPGQGVPQQGEAFF.

The rearrangement links TRBV9 to TRBJ2-7; D is possibly TRBD1 (5 bases). V was shortened by 4 bases and J by 1 base, with 9 bases between the two germline ends. This CDR3 is 13 amino acids long. The germline V gene encodes CDR1 SGDLS and CDR2 YYNGEE. For the CDR3, the DNA is TGTGCCAGCAGCCCAGGGAATTCCTACGAGCAGTACTTC. Residues: CASSPGNSYEQYF. Complete variable domain (other parts from reference TRBV9 and TRBJ2-7): DSGVTQTPKHLITATGQRVTLRCSPRSGDLSVYWYQQSLDQGLQFLIQYYNGEERAKGNILERFSAQQFPDLHSELNLSSLELGDSALYFCASSPGNSYEQYFGPGTRLTVT.

This clone has only a few counts. DNA for the CDR3: TGTGCCTCCCAGGGAAACACTGAAGCTTTCTTT. Its translation: CASQGNTEAFF. The genes are TRBV30 and TRBJ1-1; D may be TRBD1 (5 bases). The CDR3 covers 11 residues. Germline-derived CDR1 and CDR2 are GTSNPN and SVGIG (reference sequence). V was cut by 7 bases and J by 2 bases, with 8 bases left in between. Full variable domain (remainder filled in from reference TRBV30 and TRBJ1-1): SQTIHQWPATLVQPVGSPLSLECTVEGTSNPNLYWYRQAAGRGLQLLFYSVGIGQISSEVPQNLSASRPQDRQFILSSKKLLLSDSGFYLCASQGNTEAFFGQGTRLTVV.

The chain combines TRBV6-5 with TRBJ2-6, with 7 bases matching TRBD1. Germline V gives CDR1 MNHEY, CDR2 SVGAGI. Trimming took 6 bases from V and 1 from J; bases not matched to a gene: 3. There are 15 residues in the CDR3. The CDR3 coding sequence is TGTGCCAGCAGATTGGACAGGTCTGGGGCCAACGTCCTGACTTTC. Its translation is CASRLDRSGANVLTF.

The chain links TRBV27 to TRBJ1-4; D gene unclear. Germline assignment: CDR1 MNHEY and CDR2 SMNVEV (reference sequence). This CDR3 has 13 amino acids. Trimming shortened V by 6 bases and J by 7 bases, and 12 bases separated the two germline ends. In nucleotides, the CDR3 is TGTGCCAGCAGCCCCAGTCAGGTTGAAAAACTGTTTTTT. Protein: CASSPSQVEKLFF.

The chain combines TRBV19 with TRBJ2-7, with a weak D call TRBD2 (6 bases). Germline-derived CDR1 and CDR2 are LNHDA and SQIVND (reference sequence). The CDR3 sequence is 13 residues long. Trimming pared 1 base from V and 3 bases from J, leaving 7 bases between. DNA of the CDR3: TGTGCCAGTAGTATAGGGGGGGACTACGAGCAGTACTTC. Translating gives CASSIGGDYEQYF.

V is TRBV19 and J is TRBJ1-5; a weak D match, TRBD1 (6 bases). Germline CDR1 reads LNHDA; CDR2 reads SQIVND (reference sequence). CDR3 length: 14 amino acids. V shed 4 bases and J shed 2 bases, with 9 bases lying between them. Here the CDR3 DNA reads TGTGCCAGTAGTAACAGGGATCGCAATCAGCCCCAGCATTTT. Translated, it gives CASSNRDRNQPQHF.

J is TRBJ2-7 and V is TRBV5-1; 14 bases align to TRBD2. CDR3 size: 15 residues. The trim removed 4 bases at V and 4 bases at J, leaving 4 bases unmatched. The germline V gene encodes CDR1 SGHRS and CDR2 YFSETQ. CDR3 in DNA: TGCGCCAGCAGCCCCGGGACTAGCGGGGGTTACGAGCAGTACTTC. This gives the protein CASSPGTSGGYEQYF.

The chain has TRBV13 and TRBJ1-1; D remains unclear. Germline CDR1 PRHDT, CDR2 FYEKMQ (reference sequence). V gave up 0 bases and J gave up 4 bases, with 6 bases separating them. This CDR3 has 13 residues. CDR3 bases: TGTGCCAGCAGCTTAGGGGAGGGCACTGAAGCTTTCTTT. This codes for CASSLGEGTEAFF.

This clone has a single count. The V and J genes are TRBV10-3 and TRBJ2-5, with a weak D call TRBD1 (6 bases). The CDR3 runs 14 residues. Germline CDR1 reads ENHRY; CDR2 reads SYGVKD. With 2 bases removed from V and 2 bases from J, the gap between germline ends came to 9 bases. As DNA, the CDR3 is TGTGCCATCAGTGAGGGGCAGGGGCAAGAGACCCAGTACTTC. It is translated as CAISEGQGQETQYF.

This clone has a handful of counts. The V call is TRBV20-1, the J call TRBJ1-2; D not resolved. The CDR3 spans 11 residues. The germline CDR1 and CDR2 sequences are DFQATT and SNEGSKA (reference sequence). Trimming left V 5 bases short and J 4 bases short, with 8 bases between. The CDR3 region has the DNA TGCAGTGCTGGCCCCACCTATGGCTACACCTTC. The encoded protein is CSAGPTYGYTF.

This chain connects TRBV6-5 to TRBJ2-3, with a tentative D call TRBD1 (6 bases). This CDR3 contains 16 residues. In germline, CDR1 is MNHEY, CDR2 SVGAGI. V lost 2 bases and J lost 3, with 15 bases in between. The CDR3 DNA sequence: TGTGCCAGCAGTTACGAGGGACATGCGGTTACAGATACGCAGTATTTT. Translated: CASSYEGHAVTDTQYF.

The chain combines TRBV5-6 with TRBJ1-5, with 7 bases matching TRBD1. The V segment lost 3 bases and the J segment 3 bases; nucleotides outside the gene matches: 6. CDR3 size: 15 residues. Germline-derived CDR1 and CDR2 are SGHDT and YYEEEE. The CDR3: CASSSAGQYNQPQHF. The DNA of the CDR3 is TGTGCCAGCAGCTCCGCGGGACAGTACAATCAGCCCCAGCATTTT.

This chain links TRBV4-2 with TRBJ1-1; D is perhaps TRBD1 (6 bases). Germline loops: CDR1 LGHNA, CDR2 YNFKEQ. V gave up 3 bases and J gave up 0 bases, with 11 bases separating them. The CDR3 loop spans 15 amino acids. Here the CDR3 reads CASSHGQSMNTEAFF. In nucleotides, the CDR3 is TGTGCCAGCAGCCATGGACAGTCCATGAACACTGAAGCTTTCTTT.

V usage is TRBV4-1 and J usage is TRBJ1-2; D gene uncertain. This CDR3 spans 17 amino acids. Trimming took off 1 base at V and 0 bases at J, with 15 bases between the two ends. The germline V gene encodes CDR1 MGHRA and CDR2 YSYEKL. CDR3 sequence (DNA): TGCGCCAGCAGCCAAGGCCGAGGTGGGAGATCTAACTATGGCTACACCTTC. The encoded protein is CASSQGRGGRSNYGYTF.

As to this clone: The sample carries other DNA sequences with the same CDR3. The rearrangement joins TRBV9 to TRBJ2-3; 7 bases fit TRBD2. CDR1 is SGDLS and CDR2 is YYNGEE in the germline V gene. This CDR3 has 15 amino acids. V was clipped by 3 bases and J by 0 bases; unmatched bases: 4. CDR3 region: CASSASGGSTDTQYF. The CDR3 nucleotides are TGTGCCAGCAGCGCGTCGGGGGGTAGCACAGATACGCAGTATTTT.

The gene calls are TRBV9 and TRBJ1-2, with 8 bases aligning to TRBD1. Germline V gene sequence: CDR1 SGDLS, CDR2 YYNGEE. The CDR3 consists of 16 residues. V shed 3 bases, J shed 0 bases, and the junction held 7 bases outside the gene matches. The DNA of the CDR3 is TGTGCCAGCAGCGCCGACAGGGGCAGTACTAACTATGGCTACACCTTC. This sequence encodes CASSADRGSTNYGYTF.

The chain combines TRBV7-2 with TRBJ1-2; possibly TRBD1 for D (5 bases). The germline V gene encodes CDR1 SGHTA and CDR2 FQGNSA. This CDR3 is built from 16 residues. The V end was cut by 5 bases, the J end by 5 bases, with 21 bases between. The CDR3 region is CASSPIRDGGGYGYTF. The CDR3 coding sequence is TGTGCCAGCAGCCCGATCCGGGACGGGGGAGGATATGGCTACACCTTC.